This T cell receptor (beta chain) appears in the sequencing data of a study of T cell responses to AZD1222 COVID-19 vaccine. Method: immunoSEQ multiplex PCR; TCRdb's copy keeps in-frame clones and lacks some. The sample yields roughly 160,000 clones, 87% seen once. The table lists this clone with a few counts. Trimming pared 5 bases from V and 5 bases from J, leaving 21 bases between. Germline V gene sequence: CDR1 LGHNT, CDR2 FRNRAP. The CDR3 runs 16 residues. The specimen was peripheral blood, collected 28 days after the second AZD1222 dose. V is TRBV12-5 and J is TRBJ1-2; TRBD1 is a possible D gene (5 bases). The sequence derives from an adult who received the AZD1222 COVID-19 vaccine. CDR3 sequence reads: CASGLAGTPYGYGYTF. Written as DNA, the CDR3 is TGTGCTAGTGGTCTGGCCGGGACCCCCTATGGGTATGGCTACACCTTC.